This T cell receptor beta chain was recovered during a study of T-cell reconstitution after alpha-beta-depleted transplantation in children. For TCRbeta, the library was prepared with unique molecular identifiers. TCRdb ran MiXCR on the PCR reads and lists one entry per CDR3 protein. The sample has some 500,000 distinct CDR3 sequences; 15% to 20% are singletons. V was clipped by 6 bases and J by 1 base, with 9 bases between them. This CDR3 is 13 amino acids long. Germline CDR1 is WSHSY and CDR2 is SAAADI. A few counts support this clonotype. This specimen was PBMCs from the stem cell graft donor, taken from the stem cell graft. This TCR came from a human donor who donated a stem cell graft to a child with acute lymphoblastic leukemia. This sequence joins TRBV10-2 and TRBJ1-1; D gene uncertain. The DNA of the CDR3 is TGCGCCAGCAGACCGGGTTCGAACACTGAAGCTTTCTTT. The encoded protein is CASRPGSNTEAFF.